Below, 3 T cell receptor beta chains from the same sample are listed, as sequenced in a study of blood T cell repertoires in COVID-19. The repertoire was sequenced with immunoSEQ multiplex PCR; TCRdb's copy has only in-frame clones and lacks some. The data show around 620,000 clones, about nine tenths seen once. The source material was peripheral blood. These receptors all stem from a woman younger than 35 with acute or convalescent COVID-19.

V is TRBV7-2 and J is TRBJ1-1; D unresolved. Germline-derived CDR1 and CDR2 are SGHTA and FQGNSA. This CDR3 region has 14 residues. V was pared by 1 base and J by 1 base, with 7 bases between. CDR3 in DNA: TGTGCCAGCAGCTTAGGGCAGTGGAACACTGAAGCTTTCTTT. Its protein is CASSLGQWNTEAFF.

The rearrangement uses TRBV7-8 and TRBJ1-6; D remains unclear. The V gene's germline CDR1 is SGHVS and CDR2 FQNEAQ. This CDR3 is built from 16 residues. V gave up 3 bases and J gave up 2 bases, with 11 bases separating them. The CDR3 nucleotides read TGTGCCAGCAGCTTTATAGGCACTACCTATAATTCACCCCTCCACTTT. Amino acid sequence: CASSFIGTTYNSPLHF.

V and J are TRBV4-3 and TRBJ1-2; 7 bases agree with TRBD1. The CDR3 is 15 residues long. The ends lost 4 bases at V and 5 bases at J; junction bases unmatched: 10. Germline assignment: CDR1 LGHNA and CDR2 YSLEER. The CDR3 DNA sequence: TGCGCCAGCAGCCCGAGTTCGGGACAGTTTTATGGCTACACCTTC. This gives the protein CASSPSSGQFYGYTF.